This T cell receptor (beta chain) was retrieved from a study of blood T cell repertoires in COVID-19. Turning to the study itself: Acute and convalescent COVID-19 samples came from the United States, Italy and Spain. PBMCs, B-cell-depleted T cells, or T cells were the source of the cDNA or gDNA that made up the material.

Authors' processing steps: Using reference gene primer amplification, nucleated cell counts were estimated. Data came from immunoSEQ multiplex PCR; TCRdb stores just in-frame clones and leaves some out. That table is the source of V, J and clone size, and D and trimming were worked out from the DNA. The repertoire consists of around 140,000 clones, with about 87% occurring once and the leading ten covering around 40%. Trimming took 0 bases from V and 3 from J, leaving 5 bases between them. The germline CDR1 and CDR2 sequences are LGHDT and YNNKEL (reference sequence). This CDR3 has 13 residues. The clonotype comes from a man aged 50-60 years who had recovered from COVID-19. The chain employs TRBV3-1 (or the pseudogene TRBV3-2) and TRBJ1-1; D is unclear. The sequenced sample consisted of peripheral blood. The CDR3 DNA sequence: TGTGCCAGCAGCCAAGATCGAGACACTGAAGCTTTCTTT. Residues: CASSQDRDTEAFF.